Sequencing of this TCR beta chain was carried out in a study of OX40 agonist ivuxolimab in advanced cancers. Autoimmune disease history or systemic immunosuppression was exclusionary. Produced via immunoSEQ multiplex PCR; TCRdb's table is partial and in-frame only. This table has 65,000 to 75,000 clones, 85% appearing once. The source is an adult with an advanced solid tumor such as melanoma, head and neck, liver or kidney cancer. Sequenced material: CD4+ or CD8+ T cells sorted from blood, taken in a trial of the OX40 agonist ivuxolimab.

CDR3 region: CASSSGTGGFGELFF. CDR3 sequence (DNA): TGCGCCAGCAGCTCCGGGACAGGGGGATTCGGGGAGCTGTTTTTT. The genes are TRBV5-1 and TRBJ2-2, with 11 bases matching TRBD1. Germline values: CDR1 SGHRS, CDR2 YFSETQ. The V gene end was trimmed by 3 bases and the J gene end by 7 bases; junction bases not matched to a gene: 5. The CDR3 spans 15 residues. Drawing the rest from reference TRBV5-1 and TRBJ2-2, the complete variable domain is KAGVTQTPRYLIKTRGQQVTLSCSPISGHRSVSWYQQTPGQGLQFLFEYFSETQRNKGNFPGRFSGRQFSNSRSEMNVSTLELGDSALYLCASSSGTGGFGELFFGEGSRLTVL.